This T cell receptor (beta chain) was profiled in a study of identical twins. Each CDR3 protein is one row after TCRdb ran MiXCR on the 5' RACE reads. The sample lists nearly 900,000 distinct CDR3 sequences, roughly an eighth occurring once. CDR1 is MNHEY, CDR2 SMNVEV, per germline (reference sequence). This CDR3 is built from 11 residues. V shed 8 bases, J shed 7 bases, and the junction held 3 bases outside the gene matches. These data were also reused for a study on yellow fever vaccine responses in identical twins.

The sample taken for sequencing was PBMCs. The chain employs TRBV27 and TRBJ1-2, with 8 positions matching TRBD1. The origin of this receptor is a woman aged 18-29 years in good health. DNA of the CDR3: TGTGCCAGCGGAGACAGGGGTGGCTACACCTTC. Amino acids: CASGDRGGYTF.